Described below is a single T cell receptor (beta chain) sequence and its context. This record comes from a study of immune evolution from preneoplasia to lung adenocarcinoma. The junction had 4 bases not matched to a gene; V was cut back by 1 base and J by 4 bases. The CDR3 totals 16 residues. Germline CDR1 reads SGHTA; CDR2 reads FQGNSA. Assay: immunoSEQ multiplex PCR; the TCRdb copy retains only in-frame clones and omits some. The sample has about 4,800 clones, 86% seen once. The source is a person aged 65-85 years with lung adenocarcinoma. Sequencing used FFPE lung adenocarcinoma in situ tissue. The V call is TRBV7-2, the J call TRBJ2-2, with TRBD2 matching 9 bases. The CDR3 loop is CASSLGAGGSTGELFF. The CDR3 coding sequence is TGTGCCAGCAGCTTAGGGGCGGGAGGGAGCACCGGGGAGCTGTTTTTT.